This T cell receptor (beta chain) was captured in a study of blood T cell repertoires in COVID-19. CDR3 size: 16 residues. Trimming left V 2 bases short and J 7 bases short, with 15 bases between. Germline lookup yields CDR1 MGHDK and CDR2 SYGVNS. Libraries were prepared by immunoSEQ multiplex PCR; TCRdb keeps only in-frame clonotypes and omits some of them. The sample lists fewer than 300,000 clones; 65% to 90% were seen once. Participants spanned ages 18 to 89 years and resided in 20 to 30 US areas. Sequencing was performed on PBMCs or T cells enriched from blood (not recorded which). This TCR was recovered from a man between 18 and 35 years old who had recovered from COVID-19. This chain uses TRBV25-1 with TRBJ1-6, with a weak D call TRBD1 (5 bases). The CDR3 here is CASSESNQGPNSPLHF. Written as DNA, the CDR3 is TGTGCCAGCAGTGAAAGTAATCAGGGTCCCAATTCACCCCTCCACTTT.